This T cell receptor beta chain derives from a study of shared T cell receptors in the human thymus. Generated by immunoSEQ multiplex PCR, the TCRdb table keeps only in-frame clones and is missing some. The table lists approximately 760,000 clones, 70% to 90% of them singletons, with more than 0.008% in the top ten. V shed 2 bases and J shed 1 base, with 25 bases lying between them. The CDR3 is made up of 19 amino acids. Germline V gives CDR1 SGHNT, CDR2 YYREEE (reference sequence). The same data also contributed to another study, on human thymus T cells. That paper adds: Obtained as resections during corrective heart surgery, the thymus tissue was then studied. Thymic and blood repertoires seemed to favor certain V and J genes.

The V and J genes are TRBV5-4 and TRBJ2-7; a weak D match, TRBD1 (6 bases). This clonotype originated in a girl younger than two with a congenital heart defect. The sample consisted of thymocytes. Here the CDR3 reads CASSFIGSVRQGTSYEQYF. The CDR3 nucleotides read TGTGCCAGCAGCTTTATAGGGTCGGTTAGGCAGGGGACGTCCTACGAGCAGTACTTC.